The 22 T cell receptor beta chains listed next were all sequenced from one sample in a study of cytomegalovirus exposure and HLA in healthy donors. The PCR ran on 60 Vbeta and 13 Jbeta primers. Sequencing was performed with immunoSEQ multiplex PCR; in TCRdb, only in-frame clones are kept and a portion is missing. Seen here are some 110,000 clones, 70% to 80% observed once, and the top ten hold less than 2.5%. The sequenced material came from PBMCs. The receptors stem from a man aged 45-65 years in good health and CMV-seronegative.

The rearrangement links TRBV5-1 to TRBJ1-6; TRBD1 aligns across 9 bases. Germline-derived CDR1 and CDR2 are SGHRS and YFSETQ. Unmatched junction bases numbered 9, after V lost 4 bases and J lost 10 bases. This CDR3 comprises 15 residues. The CDR3 reads CASSPSTDRGSPLHF. As DNA, the CDR3 is TGCGCCAGCAGCCCCTCAACGGACAGGGGATCACCCCTCCACTTT.

This clone was seen a handful of times. V usage is TRBV5-5 and J usage is TRBJ2-1; D may be TRBD2 (5 bases). CDR1 and CDR2 from the germline V gene are SGHKS and YYEKEE (reference sequence). The CDR3 is made up of 12 amino acids. Trimming pared 4 bases from V and 7 bases from J, leaving 9 bases between. DNA of the CDR3: TGTGCCAGCAGCGGGTGGAGGAATGAGCAGTTCTTC. Residues: CASSGWRNEQFF.

V gene TRBV4-1 combines with J gene TRBJ2-4; 8 bases fit TRBD2. V trimming: 5 bases; J trimming: 0 bases; junction bases outside the gene matches: 6. The CDR3 covers 16 residues. Germline assignment: CDR1 MGHRA and CDR2 YSYEKL. CDR3 amino acids: CASSAPSGLAKNIQYF. The CDR3 nucleotides read TGCGCCAGCAGCGCCCCTAGCGGGTTAGCCAAAAACATTCAGTACTTC.

The V gene is TRBV29-1, the J gene TRBJ1-5; 7 bases fit TRBD1. With 7 bases clipped from V and 3 bases from J, the junction kept 9 bases outside the gene matches. The CDR3 consists of 14 residues. Germline CDR1 and CDR2: SQVTM and ANQGSEA. The CDR3 DNA sequence: TGCAGCGCCCGACAGGGCGGTGACAATCAGCCCCAGCATTTT. It is translated as CSARQGGDNQPQHF.

The chain has TRBV7-6 and TRBJ1-1; D is perhaps TRBD1 (5 bases). Trimming shortened V by 5 bases and J by 4 bases, and 17 bases separated the two germline ends. The CDR3 extends over 15 amino acids. The germline V gene encodes CDR1 SGHVS and CDR2 FNYEAQ. CDR3 DNA: TGTGCCAGCAGCCCCGCAGCTAGGGGTTCCACTGAAGCTTTCTTT. This codes for CASSPAARGSTEAFF.

The rearrangement joins TRBV29-1 to TRBJ2-3; 7 bases match TRBD2. Germline V gene sequence: CDR1 SQVTM, CDR2 ANQGSEA. This CDR3 region has 14 residues. Losses at the gene ends were 3 bases for V and 2 bases for J; bases not matched to a gene: 5. The CDR3 nucleotides are TGCAGCGTTGAGGCCGGGGGGATCACAGATACGCAGTATTTT. Amino acids: CSVEAGGITDTQYF.

CDR3 coding DNA: TGCGCCAGCAGCTTGGGGAGAGGGGGCGCATTCGCGGGGGCCAACGTCCTGACTTTC. It translates to CASSLGRGGAFAGANVLTF. The chain links TRBV5-1 to TRBJ2-6; 7 bases agree with TRBD1. CDR3 size: 19 residues. The germline gives CDR1 SGHRS, CDR2 YFSETQ. V trimming: 0 bases; J trimming: 4 bases; junction bases outside the gene matches: 13.

The chain links TRBV6-5 to TRBJ2-7, with TRBD2 as a possible D gene (5 bases). Germline CDR1 reads MNHEY; CDR2 reads SVGAGI. The V gene lost 7 bases and the J gene lost 2 bases, with 12 bases spanning the gap. The CDR3 runs to 13 residues. The CDR3 loop reads CASIEDGTYEQYF. Here the CDR3 DNA reads TGTGCCAGCATCGAGGACGGGACCTACGAGCAGTACTTC.

The chain couples TRBV30 to TRBJ2-7; possible D gene TRBD1, 6 bases. V was trimmed by 2 bases and J by 1 base, leaving 9 bases between them. The CDR3 is 13 amino acids. Germline V gene sequence: CDR1 GTSNPN, CDR2 SVGIG (reference sequence). The chain's CDR3 is CAWSSTGSYEQYF. The DNA for the CDR3 is TGTGCCTGGAGTTCGACAGGTTCCTACGAGCAGTACTTC.

The V gene is TRBV7-2, the J gene TRBJ1-2, with TRBD1 matching over 8 bases. Germline loops: CDR1 SGHTA, CDR2 FQGNSA. The CDR3 consists of 15 residues. Trimming removed 0 bases from V and 8 bases from J; junction bases left unmatched: 8. CDR3 DNA sequence: TGTGCCAGCAGCTTAGCGGCACCCAGGGGGCTCGGCTACACCTTC. It is translated as CASSLAAPRGLGYTF.

The chain joins TRBV5-4 to TRBJ2-5; TRBD1 matches at 8 bases. Trimming at V came to 4 bases and at J to 5 bases, leaving 10 bases not matched to a gene. The CDR3 sequence is 15 residues long. The germline V gene encodes CDR1 SGHNT and CDR2 YYREEE (reference sequence). The CDR3 DNA is TGTGCCAGCAGCGGGAAGGACAGGGTGGGGGAGACCCAGTACTTC. Protein: CASSGKDRVGETQYF.

The rearrangement joins TRBV6-5 to TRBJ2-7; 8 bases map to TRBD1. Per germline, CDR1 MNHEY and CDR2 SVGAGI. The CDR3 is made up of 14 amino acids. Losses at the gene ends were 5 bases for V and 4 bases for J; bases not matched to a gene: 7. CDR3 residues: CASSRTGSDYEQYV. CDR3 in DNA: TGTGCCAGCAGTCGGACAGGGTCGGATTACGAGCAGTACGTC.

This clone was seen only a few times. The genes are TRBV5-1 and TRBJ2-5; TRBD1 might be the D (6 bases). The CDR3 is made up of 14 amino acids. V was pared by 0 bases and J by 3 bases, with 9 bases between. CDR1 and CDR2 (germline): SGHRS, YFSETQ. CDR3 DNA sequence: TGCGCCAGCAGCTTGGTCGGACAGAAAGAGACCCAGTACTTC. Translation: CASSLVGQKETQYF.

The CDR3 loop reads CASGSGVLTGELFF. In DNA, the CDR3 is TGTGCCAGCGGTTCAGGGGTCCTCACCGGGGAGCTGTTTTTT. This rearrangement joins TRBV6-1 to TRBJ2-2; TRBD1 is a possible D gene (6 bases). The germline gives CDR1 MNHNS, CDR2 SASEGT. The CDR3 is made up of 14 amino acids. The germline V and J ends were trimmed by 8 bases and 4 bases, with 14 bases remaining between them.

The gene calls are TRBV9 and TRBJ2-3, with 8 bases fitting TRBD2. CDR3 size: 16 residues. CDR1 is SGDLS and CDR2 is YYNGEE in the germline V gene. The J segment lost 5 bases and the V segment lost 3 bases, leaving 11 bases of the junction unmatched. CDR3 amino acids: CASSAGPRGGQDTQYF. The DNA for the CDR3 is TGTGCCAGCAGCGCGGGGCCCCGGGGGGGACAAGATACGCAGTATTTT.

J is TRBJ1-2 and V is TRBV7-2; the D is unclear. The CDR3 covers 12 residues. Germline CDR1 reads SGHTA; CDR2 reads FQGNSA. V shed 5 bases and J shed 4 bases, with 8 bases lying between them. This chain's CDR3 is CASSTRSYGYTF. CDR3 coding DNA: TGTGCCAGCAGCACAAGGAGCTATGGCTACACCTTC.

The rearrangement joins TRBV25-1 to TRBJ2-7; maybe TRBD1 (6 bases). Germline V gene data show CDR1 as MGHDK and CDR2 as SYGVNS. The CDR3 contains 15 residues. V gave up 6 bases and J gave up 5 bases, with 20 bases separating them. CDR3 sequence reads: CASSGAGTFAHEQYF. CDR3 in DNA: TGTGCCAGCAGCGGTGCCGGGACATTCGCACACGAGCAGTACTTC.

The chain couples TRBV5-1 to TRBJ1-4; the match to TRBD1 covers 7 bases. The CDR3 runs to 16 residues. V lost 4 bases and J lost 9; bases outside the gene matches: 15. Germline V lookup: CDR1 SGHRS, CDR2 YFSETQ. The CDR3 coding sequence is TGCGCCAGCAGCCCGGGTGAGGACAGGTTTGGGAAAAAACTGTTTTTT. Translated, it gives CASSPGEDRFGKKLFF.

This chain links TRBV19 with TRBJ2-5, with D maybe TRBD2 (6 bases). The germline V gene has CDR1 LNHDA and CDR2 SQIVND (reference sequence). Trimming took off 3 bases at V and 4 bases at J, with 15 bases between the two ends. CDR3 length: 15 residues. The CDR3 spells CASSIRDSERETQYF. The CDR3 DNA follows: TGTGCCAGTAGTATCCGGGACTCAGAGCGAGAGACCCAGTACTTC. Variable domain in full (rest from reference TRBV19 and TRBJ2-5): DGGITQSPKYLFRKEGQNVTLSCEQNLNHDAMYWYRQDPGQGLRLIYYSQIVNDFQKGDIAEGYSVSREKKESFPLTVTSAQKNPTAFYLCASSIRDSERETQYFGPGTRLLVL.

The chain joins TRBV4-3 to TRBJ1-3; D unresolved. The V end was cut by 3 bases, the J end by 0 bases, with 6 bases between. The germline CDR1 and CDR2 sequences are LGHNA and YSLEER. CDR3 length equals 14 residues. This chain's CDR3 is CASSHEGSGNTIYF. CDR3 sequence (DNA): TGCGCCAGCAGCCATGAGGGCTCTGGAAACACCATATATTTT.

The V call is TRBV10-3, the J call TRBJ2-5, with TRBD1 identical over 8 bases. The CDR3 is 13 residues long. V lost 8 bases and J lost 6; bases outside the gene matches: 8. CDR1 and CDR2 (germline): ENHRY, SYGVKD. CDR3 protein: CAIGDRGAKTQYF. CDR3 DNA: TGTGCCATCGGCGACAGGGGTGCGAAGACCCAGTACTTC.

The chain joins TRBV7-9 to TRBJ2-7; 9 nucleotides line up with TRBD1. The V and J ends lost 5 bases and 2 bases, in that order; junction bases with no gene match: 4. Germline-derived CDR1 and CDR2 are SEHNR and FQNEAQ (reference sequence). This CDR3 is built from 14 residues. The CDR3 DNA is TGTGCCAGCAGCGGGACAGGGTATGCCTACGAGCAGTACTTC. Translated: CASSGTGYAYEQYF.